Listed below are T cell receptor beta chains from one sample, sequenced in a study of read filtering for tumor transcriptome and immune sequencing. TCRdb reprocessed the reads via MiXCR and lists one record per CDR3 protein. The sample contains 42,000 or so distinct CDR3 sequences, roughly 13% of which appear only once. Sequenced sample: a population of CD138-negative cells sorted from bone marrow. These receptors were obtained from a donor aged 40 or over with multiple myeloma. The CDR3 runs from the conserved cysteine through the conserved F or W. D genes are given only for firm matches. Rows may omit the clone size; those that give it use once, few, many or a size class.

J gene | D gene | clone size | V gene | CDR3 protein | CDR3 DNA
TRBJ2-7 | TRBD1 | - | TRBV12-3/TRBV12-4 | CASSFWGTDEQYF | TGTGCCAGCAGTTTTTGGGGGACAGATGAGCAGTACTTC
TRBJ2-2 | - | many | TRBV5-5 | CASEGSLGTGELFF | TGTGCCAGCGAGGGGAGCCTCGGAACCGGGGAGCTGTTTTTT
TRBJ2-1 | TRBD1 | many | TRBV5-1 | CASSLQDRAYNEQFF | TGCGCCAGCAGCCTGCAGGACAGGGCCTACAATGAGCAGTTCTTC
TRBJ1-6 | TRBD1 | many | TRBV10-3 | CAISESPTGGYNSPLHF | TGTGCCATCAGTGAGTCCCCGACAGGGGGATATAATTCACCCCTCCACTTT
TRBJ2-5 | TRBD2 | many | TRBV5-4 | CASSLKAGGLYQETQYF | TGTGCCAGCAGCTTGAAGGCGGGAGGACTGTACCAAGAGACCCAGTACTTC
TRBJ2-7 | - | many | TRBV11-2 | CASSRGIEQYF | TGTGCCAGCAGCCGGGGGATAGAGCAGTACTTC
TRBJ1-2 | - | many | TRBV20-1 | CSARDFGQDYGYTF | TGCAGTGCTAGAGATTTTGGCCAAGACTATGGCTACACCTTC
TRBJ2-3 | - | many | TRBV19 | CASGTPRDTQYF | TGTGCCAGTGGGACGCCTAGAGATACGCAGTATTTT
TRBJ1-1 | - | many | TRBV27 | CASSLFGAEAFF | TGTGCCAGCAGTTTATTCGGTGCTGAAGCTTTCTTT
TRBJ1-2 | - | many | TRBV28 | CASSGGMSYTF | TGTGCCAGCAGCGGGGGAATGAGCTACACCTTC
TRBJ2-2 | - | many | TRBV20-1 | CSANRRGELFF | TGCAGTGCTAACCGGAGGGGGGAGCTGTTTTTT
TRBJ2-7 | TRBD1 | many | TRBV28 | CASRPPGQGTYEQYF | TGTGCCAGCAGACCTCCAGGACAGGGGACCTACGAGCAGTACTTC
TRBJ2-1 | TRBD2 | many | TRBV19 | CASMRTSGTNEQFF | TGTGCCAGTATGCGGACTAGCGGGACCAATGAGCAGTTCTTC
TRBJ2-3 | - | many | TRBV29-1 | CSVDLTGADTQYF | TGCAGCGTTGATTTGACGGGTGCAGATACGCAGTATTTT
TRBJ2-1 | TRBD1 | many | TRBV28 | CASSKGQGGEQFF | TGTGCCAGCAGTAAGGGACAGGGGGGTGAGCAGTTCTTC
TRBJ2-7 | TRBD2 | many | TRBV2 | CASTSGRDYEQYF | TGTGCCAGCACTAGCGGGAGAGACTACGAGCAGTACTTC
TRBJ2-1 | - | many | TRBV2 | CASKLERGRGQFF | TGTGCCAGCAAACTCGAACGGGGGCGGGGGCAGTTCTTC
TRBJ2-7 | TRBD1 | - | TRBV29-1 | CSVADRAKVHEQYF | TGCAGCGTAGCGGACAGGGCTAAAGTCCACGAGCAGTACTTC
TRBJ2-3 | - | - | TRBV12-3/TRBV12-4 | CASRMEGPGTQYF | TGTGCCAGCAGGATGGAGGGCCCGGGTACGCAGTATTTT
TRBJ2-7 | - | many | TRBV27 | CASSIGVSYEQYF | TGTGCCAGCAGTATAGGGGTATCCTACGAGCAGTACTTC
TRBJ2-3 | TRBD2 | - | TRBV11-2 | CASSLGTSGSTDTQYF | TGTGCCAGCAGCCTAGGGACTAGCGGCAGCACAGATACGCAGTATTTT